This T cell receptor (beta chain) derives from a study of T-cell reconstitution after alpha-beta-depleted transplantation in children. During its preparation, the TCRbeta library received unique molecular identifiers. TCRdb re-called the PCR reads through MiXCR, storing one row per CDR3 protein. This table has about 610,000 distinct CDR3 sequences, 10% to 13% appearing once. Trimming removed 3 bases from V and 5 bases from J, with 8 bases in between. This CDR3 region has 13 residues. The germline gives CDR1 SGHTA, CDR2 FQGTGA. J is TRBJ2-1 and V is TRBV7-3; no clear D. The sample was PBMCs from the stem cell graft donor, taken from the stem cell graft. This TCR was recovered from a human donor who donated a stem cell graft to a child with acute myeloid leukemia. The CDR3 coding sequence is TGTGCCAGCAGCTTTGTACAGAACAATGAGCAGTTCTTC. It translates to CASSFVQNNEQFF.